The 30 T cell receptor beta chains listed next were all sequenced from one sample in a study of naive and memory T cell subsets. The beta constant-region primer was an equimolar mix of two oligonucleotides covering TRBC1 and TRBC2. Nested alpha and beta constant-region primers with the SP2 primer drove four PCR rounds on ligated cDNA. TCRdb independently ran MiXCR on the UMI-ligation and nested PCR reads; one entry per CDR3 protein. The top ten hold approximately 50% of the sample, which has 6,500 to 9,500 distinct CDR3 sequences, 28% seen once. The sample comprised CD8+ TEMRA cells from blood. Regarding subset: effector memory re-expressing CD45RA, CD45RA+ CD27-. Receptors were obtained from a human donor in good health.

The CDR3 DNA follows: TGTGCCAGCAGGCCACAGGGCCCCAATCAGCCCCAGCATTTT. This encodes CASRPQGPNQPQHF. This chain links TRBV27 with TRBJ1-5; a possible D gene is TRBD1 (6 bases). This CDR3 is 14 amino acids long. Per germline, CDR1 MNHEY and CDR2 SMNVEV (reference sequence). The V end lost 6 bases, the J end lost 3 bases, and 12 bases lay between the germline ends.

The V and J genes are TRBV12-1 and TRBJ2-3; the D call of TRBD2 is as the table states it, not checked on the DNA. TRBV12-1 corresponds to a pseudogene. The CDR3 has 14 residues. CDR3 amino acids: CASSSYLQADTQYF. In nucleotides, the CDR3 is TGTGCCAGCAGCTCATACCTCCAAGCGGATACGCAGTATTTT.

J is TRBJ2-5 and V is TRBV11-1; no clear D. The V and J ends lost 0 bases and 5 bases respectively, with 1 base between them. The CDR3 has 11 amino acids. CDR1 and CDR2 from the germline V gene are SGHAT and FQDESV (reference sequence). In DNA, the CDR3 is TGTGCCAGCAGCTTAGCGGAGACCCAGTACTTC. Its translation is CASSLAETQYF.

This clonotype showed up just a few times. The V call is TRBV12-5, the J call TRBJ2-7; TRBD1 aligns across 7 bases. With 0 bases clipped from V and 0 bases from J, the junction kept 5 bases outside the gene matches. Germline CDR1 is LGHNT and CDR2 is FRNRAP. This CDR3 is 16 amino acids long. Written as DNA, the CDR3 is TGTGCTAGTGGTTTGGTACAGGGGACAGTCTCCTACGAGCAGTACTTC. It encodes CASGLVQGTVSYEQYF.

This clonotype came up a few times. The J gene is TRBJ1-1, the V gene TRBV11-1; D call uncertain. With 0 bases removed from V and 2 bases from J, the gap between germline ends came to 10 bases. The CDR3 has 15 amino acids. Germline V gene data show CDR1 as SGHAT and CDR2 as FQDESV (reference sequence). This CDR3 is CASSLAWVSNTEAFF. The CDR3 DNA sequence: TGTGCCAGCAGCTTAGCGTGGGTTTCTAACACTGAAGCTTTCTTT.

The rearrangement links TRBV9 to TRBJ2-1; no firm D call. The CDR3 runs to 13 residues. Germline CDR1 is SGDLS and CDR2 is YYNGEE. The ends were cut back, 2 bases at V and 4 bases at J, with 7 bases in the middle. CDR3 coding DNA: TGTGCCAGCAGCGTCGGAGTTTACAATGAGCAGTTCTTC. Translated: CASSVGVYNEQFF. Based on the CDR3 plus reference TRBV9 and TRBJ2-1, the full variable domain is DSGVTQTPKHLITATGQRVTLRCSPRSGDLSVYWYQQSLDQGLQFLIQYYNGEERAKGNILERFSAQQFPDLHSELNLSSLELGDSALYFCASSVGVYNEQFFGPGTRLTVL.

This chain joins TRBV20-1 and TRBJ2-7; TRBD2 aligns across 8 bases. The CDR3 contains 13 residues. From germline, CDR1 is DFQATT and CDR2 SNEGSKA (reference sequence). Trimming cost V 5 bases and J 6 bases; bases outside gene matches: 9. CDR3 residues: CSAAGTRYAEQYF. As DNA, the CDR3 is TGCAGTGCTGCCGGGACTAGGTACGCCGAGCAGTACTTC.

This clonotype was found a few times. V and J are TRBV27 and TRBJ2-7; D is unclear. V gave up 0 bases and J gave up 2 bases, with 8 bases separating them. The CDR3 contains 14 residues. CDR1 MNHEY and CDR2 SMNVEV come from the germline V gene (reference sequence). This CDR3 is CASSLSGRAYEQYF. CDR3 in DNA: TGTGCCAGCAGTTTATCGGGAAGAGCCTACGAGCAGTACTTC.

This chain links TRBV28 with TRBJ2-1; D gene ambiguous. Germline V gene data show CDR1 as MDHEN and CDR2 as SYDVKM. Trimming shortened V by 6 bases and J by 4 bases, and 4 bases separated the two germline ends. The CDR3 has 11 amino acids. CDR3 nucleotides: TGTGCCAGCAGGGGGTACAATGAGCAGTTCTTC. The encoded protein is CASRGYNEQFF. Using reference TRBV28 and TRBJ2-1 for the parts outside the CDR3, the full variable domain is DVKVTQSSRYLVKRTGEKVFLECVQDMDHENMFWYRQDPGLGLRLIYFSYDVKMKEKGDIPEGYSVSREKKERFSLILESASTNQTSMYLCASRGYNEQFFGPGTRLTVL.

The V and J genes are TRBV12-3 or TRBV12-4 and TRBJ1-1, with unresolved D. This CDR3 is built from 12 residues. V was trimmed by 4 bases and J by 3 bases, leaving 6 bases between them. The CDR3 reads CASSWSDTEAFF. The CDR3 DNA follows: TGTGCCAGCAGTTGGTCGGACACTGAAGCTTTCTTT.

This clonotype occurred a few times. The chain has TRBV4-3 and TRBJ1-6; D call uncertain. The CDR3 is 16 amino acids. Trimming cost V 1 base and J 0 bases, with 7 bases left between them. Germline CDR1 is LGHNA and CDR2 is YSLEER. The CDR3 loop reads CASSQAVRSYNSPLHF. As DNA, the CDR3 is TGCGCCAGCAGCCAAGCCGTCCGCTCCTATAATTCACCCCTCCACTTT.

This clonotype was observed a handful of times. Written as DNA, the CDR3 is TGTGCCAGCAGCCAAGATGGAAACACCATATATTTT. Its translation: CASSQDGNTIYF. The chain is built from TRBV3-1 and TRBJ1-3; D remains unclear. Germline CDR1 reads LGHDT; CDR2 reads YNNKEL (reference sequence). This CDR3 region has 12 residues. V was cut by 0 bases and J by 3 bases, with 0 bases left in between.

This clonotype was seen more than once but under ten times. The gene calls are TRBV3-1 and TRBJ2-1, with D possibly TRBD2 on 6 matching bases. The length of the CDR3 is 16 residues. Trimming shortened V by 5 bases and J by 8 bases, and 22 bases separated the two germline ends. Germline lookup yields CDR1 LGHDT and CDR2 YNNKEL (reference sequence). The CDR3: CASSADIAEVDDEQFF. CDR3 DNA: TGTGCCAGCAGCGCAGATATAGCGGAAGTCGACGATGAGCAGTTCTTC.

Only a few counts were recorded for this clonotype. The chain couples TRBV7-8 to TRBJ1-1; D is unresolved. This CDR3 is built from 12 residues. V lost 1 base, J lost 4 bases, and 4 bases lay in between. Germline CDR1 SGHVS, CDR2 FQNEAQ. CDR3 DNA sequence: TGTGCCAGCAGCTTAGTGACCACTGAAGCTTTCTTT. Translation: CASSLVTTEAFF.

The chain recombines TRBV3-1 with TRBJ2-1; 7 nucleotides match TRBD2. Looked up from germline, CDR1 is LGHDT and CDR2 is YNNKEL (reference sequence). The V gene end was trimmed by 0 bases and the J gene end by 8 bases; junction bases not matched to a gene: 10. This CDR3 has 16 amino acids. In DNA form, the CDR3 reads TGTGCCAGCAGCCAAGAGCTCGGGGGAGGGCCGGATGAGCAGTTCTTC. Protein: CASSQELGGGPDEQFF.

The chain employs TRBV23-1 and TRBJ2-7; no clear D gene. TRBV23-1 carries the ORF label, with uncertain function. Trimming shortened V by 0 bases and J by 5 bases, and 20 bases separated the two germline ends. This CDR3 spans 17 amino acids. The CDR3, as DNA: TGCGCCAGCAGTCAATCGTCATTGGTTTGCTCCTACGACGAGCAGTACTTC. It specifies CASSQSSLVCSYDEQYF.

The chain joins TRBV24-1 to TRBJ2-2; 7 bases agree with TRBD1. CDR1 and CDR2 from the germline V gene are KGHDR and SFDVKD. The trim removed 3 bases at V and 3 bases at J, leaving 9 bases unmatched. CDR3 length equals 17 residues. The CDR3 nucleotides are TGTGCCACCAGTGATCGACAGGGACAAAGGTACACCGGGGAGCTGTTTTTT. Amino acids: CATSDRQGQRYTGELFF.

J is TRBJ1-5 and V is TRBV4-3; D not resolved. This CDR3 contains 17 residues. V was shortened by 3 bases and J by 1 base, with 16 bases between the two germline ends. CDR1 is LGHNA and CDR2 is YSLEER in the germline V gene. CDR3 sequence (DNA): TGCGCCAGCAGCCAGGGCCGGAGGGTACTCAGCAATCAGCCCCAGCATTTT. Protein: CASSQGRRVLSNQPQHF.

This chain joins TRBV27 and TRBJ2-7; 7 bases are shared with TRBD2. The CDR3 covers 11 residues. V was clipped by 4 bases and J by 7 bases; unmatched bases: 1. Looked up from germline, CDR1 is MNHEY and CDR2 is SMNVEV (reference sequence). CDR3 bases: TGTGCCAGCAGTTCCGGGGGGGAGCAGTACTTC. Residues: CASSSGGEQYF.

This sequence joins TRBV28 and TRBJ1-6; D ambiguous. The germline V gene encodes CDR1 MDHEN and CDR2 SYDVKM. The CDR3 runs to 14 residues. V was pared by 4 bases and J by 8 bases, with 12 bases between. CDR3 in DNA: TGTGCCAGCAGTTCCCTTTCGCGCGATTCACCCCTCCACTTT. It specifies CASSSLSRDSPLHF.

This clonotype has more than one count but fewer than ten. V and J are TRBV11-2 and TRBJ2-1; 8 positions agree with TRBD2. CDR1 and CDR2 (germline): SGHAT, FQNNGV. The V gene end was trimmed by 5 bases and the J gene end by 15 bases; junction bases not matched to a gene: 9. CDR3 length equals 12 residues. Here the CDR3 DNA reads TGTGCCAGCAGCGTGGGTGGGACTAGTCCGTTCTTC. Translation gives CASSVGGTSPFF. Using reference TRBV11-2 and TRBJ2-1 for the parts outside the CDR3, the full variable domain is EAGVAQSPRYKIIEKRQSVAFWCNPISGHATLYWYQQILGQGPKLLIQFQNNGVVDDSQLPKDRFSAERLKGVDSTLKIQPAKLEDSAVYLCASSVGGTSPFFGPGTRLTVL.

This clonotype was observed a handful of times. The CDR3 is CASSPYRNNYEQYF. CDR3 coding DNA: TGTGCCAGCTCACCATACAGGAATAACTACGAGCAGTACTTC. V usage is TRBV18 and J usage is TRBJ2-7; TRBD1 is a possible D gene (5 bases). V was pared by 2 bases and J by 3 bases, with 11 bases between. CDR3 length: 14 residues. Germline CDR1 reads KGHSH; CDR2 reads LQKENI.

This chain links TRBV28 with TRBJ2-1, with TRBD2 matching over 9 bases. Germline CDR1 MDHEN, CDR2 SYDVKM. V shed 5 bases and J 4 bases; nucleotides not matched to a gene: 12. The CDR3 sequence is 17 residues long. The CDR3 loop reads CASSRQIGAGGYNEQFF. CDR3 in DNA: TGTGCCAGCAGTCGACAGATCGGAGCGGGAGGATACAATGAGCAGTTCTTC.

The chain couples TRBV5-8 to TRBJ2-5, with 8 positions matching TRBD2. V lost 6 bases to trimming and J lost 7 bases; unmatched junction nucleotides: 5. The CDR3 is made up of 12 amino acids. Looked up from germline, CDR1 is SGHTS and CDR2 is YDEGEE. The CDR3 spells CASNPGGGTQYF. The CDR3 nucleotides read TGTGCCAGCAATCCCGGGGGGGGGACCCAGTACTTC.

This clonotype is medium-sized (0.01 to 0.1%) within its sample. The chain links TRBV4-3 to TRBJ1-1, with D possibly matching TRBD1 (5 bases). V was cut by 0 bases and J by 0 bases, with 8 bases left in between. This CDR3 has 15 residues. Germline values: CDR1 LGHNA, CDR2 YSLEER. The CDR3 sequence is CASSQEQGMNTEAFF. The CDR3 DNA sequence: TGCGCCAGCAGCCAAGAGCAGGGCATGAACACTGAAGCTTTCTTT.

The CDR3 nucleotides are TGTGCCAGCAGCCCGATAGGGGAAGAGGGCACTGAAGCTTTCTTT. Its translation is CASSPIGEEGTEAFF. This rearrangement joins TRBV4-2 to TRBJ1-1; D may be TRBD1 (5 bases). Germline loops: CDR1 LGHNA, CDR2 YNFKEQ. This CDR3 has 15 amino acids. Deletions cut 4 bases from V and 4 bases from J, with 16 bases between.

This clonotype showed up just a few times. The chain employs TRBV12-3 or TRBV12-4 and TRBJ2-7; D is perhaps TRBD1 or TRBD2 (5 bases each). The CDR3 has 15 amino acids. The V gene lost 3 bases and the J gene lost 6 bases, with 18 bases spanning the gap. The CDR3 sequence is CASSFPRGDKLEQYF. CDR3 sequence (DNA): TGTGCCAGCAGTTTTCCCCGGGGCGACAAACTCGAGCAGTACTTC.

The chain recombines TRBV3-1 with TRBJ1-2; the D gene is possibly TRBD1 (5 bases). V dropped 1 base and J dropped 5 bases, with 14 bases sitting between them. Germline CDR1 reads LGHDT; CDR2 reads YNNKEL (reference sequence). This CDR3 contains 15 residues. The CDR3 region has the DNA TGTGCCAGCAGCCAAGGGGGCTGGAAGTCGTATGGCTACACCTTC. This gives the protein CASSQGGWKSYGYTF.

V gene TRBV13 combines with J gene TRBJ2-2; no clear D. CDR1 PRHDT and CDR2 FYEKMQ come from the germline V gene (reference sequence). This CDR3 is built from 14 residues. The germline V and J ends were trimmed by 0 bases and 1 base, with 3 bases remaining between them. As DNA, the CDR3 is TGTGCCAGCAGCTTAGGGAAGAACACCGGGGAGCTGTTTTTT. The encoded protein is CASSLGKNTGELFF.

This chain joins TRBV27 and TRBJ1-4; perhaps TRBD1 as D (6 bases). Germline V gives CDR1 MNHEY, CDR2 SMNVEV (reference sequence). V lost 6 bases and J 4 bases, leaving 6 bases between the germline ends. CDR3 length equals 12 residues. CDR3 residues: CASRQGNEKLFF. The CDR3 DNA reads as TGTGCCAGCAGACAGGGTAATGAAAAACTGTTTTTT.